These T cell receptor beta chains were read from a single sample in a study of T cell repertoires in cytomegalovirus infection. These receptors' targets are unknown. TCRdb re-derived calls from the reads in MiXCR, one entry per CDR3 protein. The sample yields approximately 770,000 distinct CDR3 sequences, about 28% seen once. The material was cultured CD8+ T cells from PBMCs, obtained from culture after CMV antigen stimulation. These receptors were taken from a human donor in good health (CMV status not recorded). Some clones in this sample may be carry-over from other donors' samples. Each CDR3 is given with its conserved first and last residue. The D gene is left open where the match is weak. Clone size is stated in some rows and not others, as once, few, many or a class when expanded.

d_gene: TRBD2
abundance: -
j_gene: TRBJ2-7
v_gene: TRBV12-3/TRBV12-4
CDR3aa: CASGGRGTSYGQYF
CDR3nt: TGTGCCAGCGGTGGGCGGGGGACTTCCTACGGGCAGTACTTC

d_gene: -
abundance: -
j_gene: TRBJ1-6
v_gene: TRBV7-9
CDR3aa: CASSSWTNSPLHF
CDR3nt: TGTGCCAGCAGCTCTTGGACTAATTCACCCCTCCACTTT

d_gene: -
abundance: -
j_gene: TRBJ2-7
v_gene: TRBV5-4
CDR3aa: CASSPGSRGSYEQYF
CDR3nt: TGTGCCAGCAGCCCCGGGTCGAGGGGCTCCTACGAGCAGTACTTC

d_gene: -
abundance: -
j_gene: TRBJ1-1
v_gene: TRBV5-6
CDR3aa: CASSRSGRRDTEAFF
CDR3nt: TGTGCCAGCAGCCGGTCAGGGAGGCGAGACACTGAAGCTTTCTTT

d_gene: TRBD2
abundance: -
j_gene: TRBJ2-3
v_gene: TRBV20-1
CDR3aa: CSAIDSSGGPDTQYF
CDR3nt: TGCAGTGCTATTGATTCGAGCGGGGGGCCAGATACGCAGTATTTT

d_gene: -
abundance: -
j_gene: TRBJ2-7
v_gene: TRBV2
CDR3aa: CASGESEQYF
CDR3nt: TGTGCCAGCGGCGAATCCGAGCAGTACTTC

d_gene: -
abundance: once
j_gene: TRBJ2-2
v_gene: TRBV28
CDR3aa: CASSLTRQVGTGELFF
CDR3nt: TGTGCCAGCAGTTTAACCAGGCAGGTGGGCACCGGGGAGCTGTTTTTT

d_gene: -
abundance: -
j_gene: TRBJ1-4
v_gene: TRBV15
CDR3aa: CATSSFGGTNEKLFF
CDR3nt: TGTGCCACCAGCAGTTTTGGGGGAACTAATGAAAAACTGTTTTTT

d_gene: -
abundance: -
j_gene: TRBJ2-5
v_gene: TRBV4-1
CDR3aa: CASSQGMGQETQYF
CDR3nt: TGCGCCAGCAGCCAAGGGATGGGCCAAGAGACCCAGTACTTC

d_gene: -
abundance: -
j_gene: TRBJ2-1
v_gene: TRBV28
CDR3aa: CASSLVSGARGYNEQFF
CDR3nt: TGTGCCAGCAGTTTGGTTTCGGGGGCGCGAGGATACAATGAGCAGTTCTTC

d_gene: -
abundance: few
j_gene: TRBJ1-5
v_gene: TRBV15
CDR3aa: CATRRGAESNQPQHF
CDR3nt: TGTGCCACCAGAAGGGGGGCGGAAAGCAATCAGCCCCAGCATTTT

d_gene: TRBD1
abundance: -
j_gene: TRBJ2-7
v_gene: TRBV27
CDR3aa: CASSGGTGYYEQYF
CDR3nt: TGTGCCAGCAGCGGGGGGACAGGGTACTACGAGCAGTACTTC

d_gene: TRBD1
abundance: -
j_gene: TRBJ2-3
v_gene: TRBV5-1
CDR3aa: CASSWDRVTDTQYF
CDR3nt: TGCGCCAGCAGCTGGGACAGGGTGACAGATACGCAGTATTTT

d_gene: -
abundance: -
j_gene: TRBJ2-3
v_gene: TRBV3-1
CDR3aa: CASSQGGKPPFTDTQYF
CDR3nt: TGTGCCAGCAGCCAAGGGGGGAAGCCCCCCTTCACAGATACGCAGTATTTT